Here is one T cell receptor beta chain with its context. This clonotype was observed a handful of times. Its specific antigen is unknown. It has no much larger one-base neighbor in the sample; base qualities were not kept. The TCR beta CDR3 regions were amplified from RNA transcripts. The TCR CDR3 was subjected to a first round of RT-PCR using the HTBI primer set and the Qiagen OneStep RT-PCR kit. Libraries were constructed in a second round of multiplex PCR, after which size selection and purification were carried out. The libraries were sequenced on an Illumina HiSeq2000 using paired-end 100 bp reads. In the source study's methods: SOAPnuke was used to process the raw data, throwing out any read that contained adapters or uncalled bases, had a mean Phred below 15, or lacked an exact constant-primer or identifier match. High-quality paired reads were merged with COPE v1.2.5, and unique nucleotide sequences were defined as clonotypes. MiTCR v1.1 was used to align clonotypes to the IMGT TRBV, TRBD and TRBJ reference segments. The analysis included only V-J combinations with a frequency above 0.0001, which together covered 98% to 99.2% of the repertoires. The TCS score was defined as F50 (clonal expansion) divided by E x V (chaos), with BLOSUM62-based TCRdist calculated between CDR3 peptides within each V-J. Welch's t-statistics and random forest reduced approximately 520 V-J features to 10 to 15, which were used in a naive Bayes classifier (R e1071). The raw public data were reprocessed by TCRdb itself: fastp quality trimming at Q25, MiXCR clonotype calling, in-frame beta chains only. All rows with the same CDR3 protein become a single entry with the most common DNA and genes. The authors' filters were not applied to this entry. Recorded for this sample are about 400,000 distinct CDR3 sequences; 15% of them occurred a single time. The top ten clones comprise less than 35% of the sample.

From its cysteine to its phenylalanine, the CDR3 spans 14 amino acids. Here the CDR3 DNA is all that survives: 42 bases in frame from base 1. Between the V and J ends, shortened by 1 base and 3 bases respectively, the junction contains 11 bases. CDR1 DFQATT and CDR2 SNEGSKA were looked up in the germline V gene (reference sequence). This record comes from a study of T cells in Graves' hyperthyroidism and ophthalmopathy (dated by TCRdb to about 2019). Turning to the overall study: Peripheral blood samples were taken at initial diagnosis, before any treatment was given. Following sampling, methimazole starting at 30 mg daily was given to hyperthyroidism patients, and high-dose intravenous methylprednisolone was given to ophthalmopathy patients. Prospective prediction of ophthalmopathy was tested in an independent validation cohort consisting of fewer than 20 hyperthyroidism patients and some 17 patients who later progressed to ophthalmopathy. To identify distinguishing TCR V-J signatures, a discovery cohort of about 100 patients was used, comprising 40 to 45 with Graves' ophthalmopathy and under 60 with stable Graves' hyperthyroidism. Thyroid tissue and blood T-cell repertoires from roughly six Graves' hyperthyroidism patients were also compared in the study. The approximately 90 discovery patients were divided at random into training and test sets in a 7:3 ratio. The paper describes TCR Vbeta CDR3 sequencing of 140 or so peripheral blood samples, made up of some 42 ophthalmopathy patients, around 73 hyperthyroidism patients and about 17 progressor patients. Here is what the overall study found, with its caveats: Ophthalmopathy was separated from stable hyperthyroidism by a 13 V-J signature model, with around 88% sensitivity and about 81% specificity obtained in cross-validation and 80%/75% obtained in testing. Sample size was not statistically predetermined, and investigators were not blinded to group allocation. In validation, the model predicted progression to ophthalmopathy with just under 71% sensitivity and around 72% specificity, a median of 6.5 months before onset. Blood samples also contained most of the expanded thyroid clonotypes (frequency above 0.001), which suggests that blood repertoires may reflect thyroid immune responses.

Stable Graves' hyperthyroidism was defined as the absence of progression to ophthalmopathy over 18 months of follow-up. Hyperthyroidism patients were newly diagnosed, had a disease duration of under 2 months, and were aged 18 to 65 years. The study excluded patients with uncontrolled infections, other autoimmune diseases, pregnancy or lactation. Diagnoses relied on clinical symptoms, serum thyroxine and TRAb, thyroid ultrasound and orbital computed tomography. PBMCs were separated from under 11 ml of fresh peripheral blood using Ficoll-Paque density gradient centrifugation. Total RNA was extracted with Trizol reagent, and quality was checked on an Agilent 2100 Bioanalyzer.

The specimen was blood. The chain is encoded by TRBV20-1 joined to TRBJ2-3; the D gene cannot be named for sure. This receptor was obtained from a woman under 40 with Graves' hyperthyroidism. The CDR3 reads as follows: CSARVGGVTDTQYF. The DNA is TGCAGTGCTAGAGTCGGCGGAGTGACAGATACGCAGTATTTT.